This T cell receptor (beta chain) comes out of a study of T-cell reconstitution after alpha-beta-depleted transplantation in children. Whole-study findings and limits: Alpha-beta T cells about two months after transplant reportedly derived from several hundred expanded graft clones.

Comments on this clonotype: Its antigen is still unknown.

CDR3 length: 16 residues. Germline CDR1 SEHNR, CDR2 FQNEAQ (reference sequence). J gave up 2 bases and V 1 base, and 7 bases lay outside the gene matches. The TCRbeta library was prepared with unique molecular identifiers. TCRdb processed the PCR reads anew with MiXCR; each CDR3 protein has one entry. The table includes 60,000 to 85,000 distinct CDR3 sequences, about a sixth detected once. The source material was PBMCs, mostly from graft donor cells, sampled 360 days after TCRalphabeta/CD19-depleted stem cell transplant. This sequence joins TRBV7-9 and TRBJ2-5, with 7 bases aligning to TRBD1. This clonotype was obtained from a male patient under 10 years old who had a stem cell transplant for acute lymphoblastic leukemia, so the T cells may come from the graft donor. CDR3 coding DNA: TGTGCCAGCAGCTTAGTCCAGGGGGTAAAACAAGAGACCCAGTACTTC. Protein: CASSLVQGVKQETQYF.